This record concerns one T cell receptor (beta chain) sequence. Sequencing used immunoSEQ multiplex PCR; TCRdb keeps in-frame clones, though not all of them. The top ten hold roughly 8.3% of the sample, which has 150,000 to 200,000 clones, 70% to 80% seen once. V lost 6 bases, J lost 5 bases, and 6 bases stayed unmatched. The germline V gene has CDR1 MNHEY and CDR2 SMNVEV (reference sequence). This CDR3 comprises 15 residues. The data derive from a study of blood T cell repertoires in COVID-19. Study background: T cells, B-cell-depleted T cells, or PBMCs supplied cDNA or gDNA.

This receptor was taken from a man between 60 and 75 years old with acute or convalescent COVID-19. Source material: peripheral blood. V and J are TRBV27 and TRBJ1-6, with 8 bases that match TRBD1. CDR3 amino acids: CASRPDRANNSPLHF. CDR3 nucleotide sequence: TGTGCCAGCAGGCCGGACAGGGCAAATAATTCACCCCTCCACTTT.